The TCR beta chain under discussion was sequenced for a study of cytomegalovirus exposure and HLA in healthy donors. Study findings and constraints: It was confirmed in vitro that a few of the CMV-associated chains were specific for CMV antigens. Reported results showed that the classifier diagnosed cytomegalovirus status with high specificity and sensitivity. There were some public TCRs occurring in many donors, but most TCR sequences were rare.

The approximately 120-subject validation cohort, separate from the approximately 670-subject first cohort, included the donors. Here immunoSEQ multiplex PCR was the method, and the copy in TCRdb shows in-frame clones only, minus some. The data hold about 57,000 clones, with over 85% observed a single time. This clone was seen a single time. Its specificity is not known. The V gene's germline CDR1 is SGHVS and CDR2 FQNEAQ. This CDR3 spans 16 amino acids. V lost 0 bases, J lost 9 bases, and 5 bases stayed unmatched. The sequencing sample was made of PBMCs. This clonotype was obtained from a woman younger than 30 in good health and CMV-seronegative. The V and J genes are TRBV7-8 and TRBJ2-3; TRBD2 matches 14 bases. The CDR3 spells CASSLAGTSGGATQYF. The CDR3 DNA is TGTGCCAGCAGCTTAGCGGGGACTAGCGGGGGAGCGACGCAGTATTTT.